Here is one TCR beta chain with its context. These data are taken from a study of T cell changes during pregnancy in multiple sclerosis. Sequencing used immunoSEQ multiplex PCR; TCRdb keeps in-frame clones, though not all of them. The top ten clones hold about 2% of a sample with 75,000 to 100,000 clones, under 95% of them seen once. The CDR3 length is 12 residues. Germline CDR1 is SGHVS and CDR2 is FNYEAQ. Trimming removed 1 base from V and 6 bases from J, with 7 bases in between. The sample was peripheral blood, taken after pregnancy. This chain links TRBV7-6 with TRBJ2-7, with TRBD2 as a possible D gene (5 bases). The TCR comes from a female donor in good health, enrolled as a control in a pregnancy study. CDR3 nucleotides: TGTGCCAGCAGCTTAGAGAGGGCCGAGCAGTACTTC. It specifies CASSLERAEQYF.